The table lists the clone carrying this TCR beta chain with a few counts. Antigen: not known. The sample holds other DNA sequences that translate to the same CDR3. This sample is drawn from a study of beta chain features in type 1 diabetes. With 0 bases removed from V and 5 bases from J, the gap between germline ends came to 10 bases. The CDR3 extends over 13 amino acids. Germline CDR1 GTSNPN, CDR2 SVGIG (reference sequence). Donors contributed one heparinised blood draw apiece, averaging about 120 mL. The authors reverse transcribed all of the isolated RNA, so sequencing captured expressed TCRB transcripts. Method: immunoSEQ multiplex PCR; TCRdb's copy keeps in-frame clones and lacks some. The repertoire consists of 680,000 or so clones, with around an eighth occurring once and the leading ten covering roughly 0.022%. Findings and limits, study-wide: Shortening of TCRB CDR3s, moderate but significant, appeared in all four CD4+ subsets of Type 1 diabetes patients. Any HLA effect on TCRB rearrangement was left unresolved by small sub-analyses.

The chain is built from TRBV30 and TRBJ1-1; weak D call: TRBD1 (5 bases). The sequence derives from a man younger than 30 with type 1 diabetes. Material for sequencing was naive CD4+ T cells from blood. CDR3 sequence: CAWSVLGGTEAFF. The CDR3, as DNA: TGTGCCTGGAGTGTACTCGGGGGAACTGAAGCTTTCTTT.